This entry concerns a single TCR beta chain. Its antigen is as yet unknown. CD45RO/CCR7/CD25/CD127/CD95/CD27 separated CD4+ naive, central memory, regulatory and stem cell-like memory cells by sorting. The study reverse transcribed the entire isolated RNA, so it sequenced expressed TCRB transcripts. Using immunoSEQ multiplex PCR, the repertoire was profiled, and TCRdb retains in-frame clones only, with some absent. The sample has 600,000 to 650,000 clones, about 14% seen once. The source of the sample is a study of beta chain features in type 1 diabetes. Study-wide context: Similarity in age, gender and cell yields was seen between patients and healthy donors. Findings and caveats of the study: All four CD4+ subsets from Type 1 diabetes patients carried moderately but significantly shorter TCRB CDR3s.

V was shortened by 5 bases and J by 5 bases, with 18 bases between the two germline ends. Germline V CDR1 and CDR2: MGHRA, YSYEKL. The CDR3 loop spans 16 amino acids. The sequence came from a man aged 18 to 29 in good health. Sequenced input: naive CD4+ T cells from blood. The V and J genes are TRBV4-1 and TRBJ1-4, with TRBD1 as a possible D gene (6 bases). This CDR3 is CASSKTLDSSNEKLFF. In DNA form, the CDR3 reads TGCGCCAGCAGCAAAACCCTGGACAGCTCAAATGAAAAACTGTTTTTT.